This T cell receptor beta chain came from a study of identical twins. The study's findings and limits: Twins' excess sharing was less marked for out-of-frame beta sequences.

The CDR3 has 16 amino acids. V was clipped by 0 bases and J by 0 bases, with 9 bases between them. Germline loops: CDR1 SGHTA, CDR2 FQGTGA. A single record per CDR3 protein comes from TCRdb applying MiXCR to the 5' RACE reads. The sample shows 700,000 to 950,000 distinct CDR3 sequences, 9% to 15% of them seen only once. A word on this clonotype: Its antigen is as yet unknown.

The same sample was also used in a study of yellow fever vaccine responses in identical twins.

Input material: PBMCs. The receptor was isolated from a woman between 18 and 29 years old in good health. V and J are TRBV7-3 and TRBJ2-1; no definite D call. CDR3 loop: CASSLTGWSSYNEQFF. CDR3 DNA: TGTGCCAGCAGCTTAACAGGGTGGAGCTCCTACAATGAGCAGTTCTTC.